The 29 T cell receptor beta chains given below trace back to one sample, sequenced in a study of blood T cell repertoires in COVID-19. Clones were sequenced by immunoSEQ multiplex PCR, and TCRdb holds only the in-frame ones, with some missing. The sample lists approximately 72,000 clones, around 78% occurring once. Sequencing input: peripheral blood. Every receptor here comes from a woman at least 80 years old with acute or convalescent COVID-19.

The chain joins TRBV14 to TRBJ2-1; 10 nucleotides match TRBD1. V was pared by 3 bases and J by 8 bases, with 7 bases of the junction left unmatched. The CDR3 is made up of 15 amino acids. CDR1 is SGHDN and CDR2 is FVKESK in the germline V gene. CDR3 sequence reads: CASSHRDRGRDEQFF. As DNA, the CDR3 is TGTGCCAGCAGCCACAGGGACAGGGGTAGGGATGAGCAGTTCTTC.

The count of this clone is one. The chain is built from TRBV2 and TRBJ2-7; D is unclear. This CDR3 has 13 amino acids. In germline, CDR1 is SNHLY, CDR2 FYNNEI. Trimming removed 8 bases at V and 2 bases at J, with 13 bases between. As DNA, the CDR3 is TGTGCCAGCTCTCAGGCCGCGACCTACGAGCAGTACTTC. Residues: CASSQAATYEQYF.

The chain links TRBV7-9 to TRBJ2-1, with 8 bases aligning to TRBD2. V dropped 2 bases and J dropped 4; count of bases not matched to a gene: 7. The CDR3 contains 16 residues. Germline V gene lookup returns CDR1 SEHNR and CDR2 FQNEAQ (reference sequence). CDR3 protein: CASSLMWSGGYNEQFF. The CDR3 DNA is TGTGCCAGCAGCTTAATGTGGAGCGGGGGTTACAATGAGCAGTTCTTC.

The count of this clone is one. The chain joins TRBV13 to TRBJ2-7, with 11 bases matching TRBD2. CDR3 length: 15 residues. The V segment lost 5 bases and the J segment 0 bases; nucleotides outside the gene matches: 3. In germline, CDR1 is PRHDT, CDR2 FYEKMQ (reference sequence). CDR3 loop: CASSPGTSGSYEQYF. CDR3 DNA: TGTGCCAGCAGCCCCGGGACTAGCGGCTCCTACGAGCAGTACTTC.

There are a few counts of this clone. The chain uses TRBV11-2 and TRBJ1-4; D call uncertain. The germline V gene has CDR1 SGHAT and CDR2 FQNNGV. V was trimmed by 1 base and J by 6 bases, leaving 9 bases between them. This CDR3 is 14 amino acids long. The CDR3 DNA sequence: TGTGCCAGCAGCTTAGTGGGGAGCCATGAAAAACTGTTTTTT. It encodes CASSLVGSHEKLFF.

The chain uses TRBV19 and TRBJ1-2; 10 nucleotides align to TRBD1. The CDR3 is 19 residues long. CDR1 is LNHDA, CDR2 SQIVND, per germline (reference sequence). Germline trimming cut 5 bases from V and 0 bases from J; bases unmatched to any gene: 15. DNA for the CDR3: TGTGCCAGTAGTTTCCCCGACAGGGGGCGAAAGCCCTCTAACTATGGCTACACCTTC. Translation gives CASSFPDRGRKPSNYGYTF.

This chain connects TRBV20-1 to TRBJ2-1; TRBD2 might be the D (5 bases). The germline V gene encodes CDR1 DFQATT and CDR2 SNEGSKA (reference sequence). The V end lost 5 bases, the J end lost 12 bases, and 14 bases lay between the germline ends. The CDR3 is made up of 11 amino acids. The CDR3 spells CSAGSGPGQFF. CDR3 DNA: TGCAGTGCTGGGAGCGGCCCGGGGCAGTTCTTC.

CDR3 residues: CASSGLRRTEAFF. CDR3 DNA sequence: TGTGCCAGTAGTGGTCTCCGGCGGACTGAAGCTTTCTTT. V is TRBV19 and J is TRBJ1-1; D is ambiguous. Germline CDR1 and CDR2: LNHDA and SQIVND (reference sequence). The CDR3 has 13 amino acids. Trimming took 5 bases from V and 5 from J, leaving 12 bases between them.

This rearrangement joins TRBV5-1 to TRBJ2-6, with a weak D call TRBD2 (6 bases). CDR3 size: 16 residues. V lost 5 bases to trimming and J lost 2 bases, with 14 bases between them. Germline V CDR1 and CDR2: SGHRS, YFSETQ. CDR3 nucleotides: TGCGCCAGCAGTAGGTTAGGGGAGGCTGGGGCCAACGTCCTGACTTTC. Translating gives CASSRLGEAGANVLTF.

The chain links TRBV7-8 to TRBJ1-5; D is unresolved. Germline V gene data show CDR1 as SGHVS and CDR2 as FQNEAQ. The V end lost 5 bases, the J end lost 5 bases, and 19 bases lay between the germline ends. This CDR3 comprises 16 residues. CDR3 residues: CASSLGVIARDQPQHF. CDR3 DNA: TGTGCCAGCAGCCTCGGGGTTATAGCCAGAGATCAGCCCCAGCATTTT.

The chain couples TRBV19 to TRBJ2-5; 12 bases are a match to TRBD1. Germline CDR1 reads LNHDA; CDR2 reads SQIVND (reference sequence). Losses at the gene ends were 1 base for V and 2 bases for J; bases not matched to a gene: 2. The CDR3 contains 16 residues. The CDR3 protein is CASSIGDRGPQETQYF. In nucleotides, the CDR3 is TGTGCCAGTAGTATAGGGGACAGGGGGCCGCAAGAGACCCAGTACTTC.

This chain links TRBV30 with TRBJ1-5; TRBD1 might be the D (6 bases). Germline lookup yields CDR1 GTSNPN and CDR2 SVGIG (reference sequence). V lost 0 bases and J lost 7, with 10 bases in between. The CDR3 length is 13 residues. The CDR3 DNA reads as TGTGCCTGGAGTGTACAGGGTGGGCAGCCCCAGCATTTT. Translating it yields CAWSVQGGQPQHF.

This rearrangement joins TRBV28 to TRBJ2-7; 11 bases line up with TRBD2. With 6 bases clipped from V and 3 bases from J, the junction kept 7 bases outside the gene matches. The CDR3 length is 15 residues. From germline, CDR1 is MDHEN and CDR2 SYDVKM. The CDR3 reads CASSRLAGGGYEQYF. In DNA form, the CDR3 reads TGTGCCAGCAGCCGTCTAGCGGGAGGCGGCTACGAGCAGTACTTC.

This clone came up many times. The chain recombines TRBV6-5 with TRBJ1-5, with a weak D call TRBD1 (5 bases). CDR3 length equals 14 residues. V lost 7 bases, J lost 0 bases, and 10 bases lay in between. Germline V gene lookup returns CDR1 MNHEY and CDR2 SVGAGI. CDR3 DNA sequence: TGTGCCAGCACGGGGGACCTTAGCAATCAGCCCCAGCATTTT. It codes for CASTGDLSNQPQHF.

The V call is TRBV3-1 (or the pseudogene TRBV3-2), the J call TRBJ2-1; TRBD2 matches 8 bases. The germline CDR1 and CDR2 sequences are LGHDT and YNNKEL (reference sequence). The CDR3 is 15 amino acids. V dropped 4 bases and J dropped 9; count of bases not matched to a gene: 11. The chain's CDR3 is CASSPSTMRGAEQFF. In DNA, the CDR3 is TGTGCCAGCAGCCCCTCGACTATGCGGGGGGCTGAGCAGTTCTTC.

The chain employs TRBV15 and TRBJ1-2; 7 bases align to TRBD1. V trimming: 1 base; J trimming: 5 bases; junction bases outside the gene matches: 7. Germline lookup yields CDR1 LNHNV and CDR2 YYDKDF (reference sequence). The CDR3 runs 15 residues. CDR3 coding DNA: TGTGCCACCAGCAGAGGGATTGGGACAGCTTATGGCTACACCTTC. It is translated as CATSRGIGTAYGYTF.

This chain joins TRBV5-1 and TRBJ2-7; TRBD2 matches 7 bases. The J segment lost 1 base and the V segment lost 4 bases, leaving 5 bases of the junction unmatched. The CDR3 spans 14 residues. CDR1 and CDR2 (germline): SGHRS, YFSETQ. CDR3 sequence reads: CASSPGGRSYEQYF. CDR3 coding DNA: TGCGCCAGCAGCCCGGGGGGACGGTCCTACGAGCAGTACTTC.

Notes on this clone: A read error may account for a junction end that differs from germline. The chain's CDR3 is CASSLDRGGEKLFF. The CDR3 DNA reads as TGTGCCAGCAGTTTGGACAGGGGCGGCGAAAAACTGTTTTTT. This chain joins TRBV5-5 and TRBJ1-4; TRBD1 aligns across 9 bases. Germline lookup yields CDR1 SGHKS and CDR2 YYEKEE (reference sequence). The CDR3 has 14 amino acids.

This clone was seen at least ten times. The V call is TRBV10-3, the J call TRBJ1-1; a weak D match, TRBD1 (5 bases). Trimming removed 5 bases from V and 1 base from J, with 11 bases in between. CDR1 is ENHRY and CDR2 is SYGVKD in the germline V gene. This CDR3 comprises 14 residues. In DNA form, the CDR3 reads TGTGCCATCAGTCAGGGAACGTCGAACACTGAAGCTTTCTTT. Translation gives CAISQGTSNTEAFF.

The CDR3 region has the DNA TGTGCCAGCAGCCTCACACTGAACACTGAAGCTTTCTTT. Its protein is CASSLTLNTEAFF. The V gene is TRBV11-1, the J gene TRBJ1-1; D is unclear. CDR1 and CDR2 (germline): SGHAT, FQDESV (reference sequence). The CDR3 consists of 13 residues. V lost 5 bases to trimming and J lost 0 bases, with 7 bases between them.

This clone came up once. The chain is built from TRBV5-1 and TRBJ1-2; 8 bases match TRBD1. Germline-derived CDR1 and CDR2 are SGHRS and YFSETQ. Trimming removed 3 bases from V and 8 bases from J; junction bases left unmatched: 15. CDR3 length equals 16 residues. CDR3 coding DNA: TGCGCCAGCAGCTCTGACGGACAGGGTCCCCGTGGAGGCTACACCTTC. Translated, it gives CASSSDGQGPRGGYTF.

A single count supports this clone. The rearrangement uses TRBV19 and TRBJ2-7; 11 nucleotides line up with TRBD2. This CDR3 is 15 amino acids long. V shed 6 bases, J shed 4 bases, and the junction held 8 bases outside the gene matches. Germline CDR1 LNHDA, CDR2 SQIVND (reference sequence). Written as DNA, the CDR3 is TGTGCCAGTAGGGCACCGGGACTAGCGGCATACGAGCAGTACTTC. It yields the protein CASRAPGLAAYEQYF.

This sequence joins TRBV30 and TRBJ1-1, with 8 nucleotides matching TRBD1. CDR3 size: 14 residues. V lost 2 bases, J lost 4 bases, and 6 bases stayed unmatched. Germline V gene data show CDR1 as GTSNPN and CDR2 as SVGIG (reference sequence). Here the CDR3 reads CAWSPGTGTTEAFF. CDR3 sequence (DNA): TGTGCCTGGAGTCCCGGGACAGGAACCACTGAAGCTTTCTTT.

The chain recombines TRBV25-1 with TRBJ1-6; TRBD1 agrees at 7 bases. CDR3 size: 14 residues. Per the germline V gene, CDR1 is MGHDK and CDR2 is SYGVNS. Trimming took 6 bases from V and 7 from J; bases not matched to a gene: 6. The CDR3: CASRPQGENSPLHF. For the CDR3, the DNA is TGTGCCAGCAGACCCCAGGGGGAAAATTCACCCCTCCACTTT. The whole variable domain, filled in from reference TRBV25-1 and TRBJ1-6, reads EADIYQTPRYLVIGTGKKITLECSQTMGHDKMYWYQQDPGMELHLIHYSYGVNSTEKGDLSSESTVSRIRTEHFPLTLESARPSHTSQYLCASRPQGENSPLHFGNGTRLTVT.

The rearrangement uses TRBV19 and TRBJ1-5; 9 nucleotides match TRBD1. Germline V gene data show CDR1 as LNHDA and CDR2 as SQIVND (reference sequence). V trimming: 2 bases; J trimming: 1 base; junction bases outside the gene matches: 9. The CDR3 has 18 amino acids. In nucleotides, the CDR3 is TGTGCCAGTAGTATACGACCGGGACAGGGAGGGAGCAATCAGCCCCAGCATTTT. This codes for CASSIRPGQGGSNQPQHF.

The chain employs TRBV3-1 (or the pseudogene TRBV3-2) and TRBJ1-4; D is perhaps TRBD1 (5 bases). Per the germline V gene, CDR1 is LGHDT and CDR2 is YNNKEL (reference sequence). With 3 bases removed from V and 8 bases from J, the gap between germline ends came to 10 bases. The CDR3 sequence is 13 residues long. This chain's CDR3 is CASSQGYREKLFF. CDR3 nucleotides: TGTGCCAGCAGCCAGGGCTACAGGGAAAAACTGTTTTTT.

This chain joins TRBV18 and TRBJ1-4; D perhaps matches TRBD1 (6 bases). There are 15 residues in the CDR3. Germline CDR1 and CDR2: KGHSH and LQKENI. Trimming stripped 6 bases from V and 7 bases from J, with 18 bases between. This CDR3 reads CASSSGQTLGEKLFF. CDR3 nucleotides: TGTGCCAGCTCGTCAGGACAGACCTTGGGTGAAAAACTGTTTTTT. Full variable domain (missing parts from reference TRBV18 and TRBJ1-4): NAGVMQNPRHLVRRRGQEARLRCSPMKGHSHVYWYRQLPEEGLKFMVYLQKENIIDESGMPKERFSAEFPKEGPSILRIQQVVRGDSAAYFCASSSGQTLGEKLFFGSGTQLSVL.

The rearrangement joins TRBV7-2 to TRBJ1-2; perhaps TRBD1 as D (6 bases). This CDR3 is built from 17 residues. Trimming took off 1 base at V and 7 bases at J, with 22 bases between the two ends. Per germline, CDR1 SGHTA and CDR2 FQGNSA. CDR3 DNA sequence: TGTGCCAGCAGCTTAGACAGGGTTGGGTTCCCAACTAGTGGCTACACCTTC. It is translated as CASSLDRVGFPTSGYTF. Combining the CDR3 with reference TRBV7-2 and TRBJ1-2 gives the whole variable domain GAGVSQSPSNKVTEKGKDVELRCDPISGHTALYWYRQSLGQGLEFLIYFQGNSAPDKSGLPSDRFSAERTGGSVSTLTIQRTQQEDSAVYLCASSLDRVGFPTSGYTFGSGTRLTVV.

The J gene is TRBJ2-5, the V gene TRBV24-1, with D perhaps matching TRBD1 (5 bases). The V gene's germline CDR1 is KGHDR and CDR2 SFDVKD. The CDR3 contains 12 residues. V lost 5 bases to trimming and J lost 5 bases, with 8 bases between them. The CDR3 here is CATSAGRETQYF. The DNA of the CDR3 is TGTGCCACCAGTGCAGGGCGCGAGACCCAGTACTTC.